A single T cell receptor (beta chain) is shown here with its context. These data come from a study of OX40 agonist ivuxolimab in advanced cancers. TCRdb's table, derived via immunoSEQ multiplex PCR, lists solely in-frame clones and lacks some. The sample yields approximately 50,000 clones, over 80% seen once. The V segment lost 3 bases and the J segment 5 bases; nucleotides outside the gene matches: 19. This CDR3 contains 19 residues. The germline CDR1 and CDR2 sequences are SGHRS and YFSETQ. The TCR was taken from an adult with an advanced solid tumor such as melanoma, head and neck, liver or kidney cancer. The chain combines TRBV5-1 with TRBJ2-3; 9 nucleotides match TRBD2. Sequencing was performed on CD4+ or CD8+ T cells sorted from blood, taken in a trial of the OX40 agonist ivuxolimab. In DNA form, the CDR3 reads TGCGCCAGCAGCTCACCACAGGCGGGGGGGCAACCCGGGAGAGATACGCAGTATTTT. Translated, it gives CASSSPQAGGQPGRDTQYF.